This T cell receptor beta chain derives from a study of shared clonotypes between healthy human individuals. Study observations and caveats: Naive CD4 clonotypes overlapped across a handful of donors at approximately 4.5%.

The repertoire was sequenced with immunoSEQ multiplex PCR; TCRdb's copy has only in-frame clones and lacks some. The repertoire consists of 950,000 to 1,300,000 clones, with approximately 68% occurring once and the leading ten covering over 1.3%. A remark on this clone: No antigen is known for it.

V was cut by 6 bases and J by 6 bases, with 21 bases left in between. The CDR3 is made up of 15 amino acids. From germline, CDR1 is MNHNS and CDR2 SASEGT. The TCR originated in a man younger than 35 in good health. V gene TRBV6-1 combines with J gene TRBJ2-7, with D maybe TRBD2 (8 bases). Material: memory CD4+ T cells sorted from blood. Subset reported: CD45RA-negative fraction. As DNA, the CDR3 is TGTGCCAGCAGCACCCGCGACAGGGCGGGGGGCGAGCAGTACTTC. It specifies CASSTRDRAGGEQYF.